The rows below give T cell receptor beta chains drawn from one sample of a study of vaccination and CD4 T cells after COVID-19. TCRdb called the PCR reads again in MiXCR, with one record for every CDR3 protein. The table has roughly 9,000 distinct CDR3 sequences, 40% to 55% seen once; the top ten hold 25% to 30%. The antigens of these receptors remain unknown. Material: CD4+ T cells from blood, cultured in vitro. These receptor sequences come from a human donor in good health. CDR3s include the opening cysteine and the closing phenylalanine or tryptophan. The D gene is left open where the match is weak. Not all rows give a size; the values are once, few, many and, for expanded clones, a class.

v_gene	d_gene	abundance	j_gene	CDR3aa	CDR3nt
TRBV12-3/TRBV12-4	TRBD1	.	TRBJ1-2	CASRRDREKDGYTF	TGTGCCAGCAGGAGGGACAGGGAGAAGGATGGCTACACCTTC
TRBV7-9	.	few	TRBJ2-3	CASSLAGERTAQYF	TGTGCCAGCAGCTTAGCGGGGGAGCGAACGGCGCAGTATTTT
TRBV11-2	TRBD2	.	TRBJ2-1	CASSLRTSDLSGSYNEQFF	TGTGCCAGCAGCTTAAGGACTAGCGACCTAAGCGGTAGTTACAATGAGCAGTTCTTC
TRBV20-1	TRBD2	.	TRBJ2-1	CRGDTSGGTINEQFF	TGCAGGGGAGATACTAGCGGGGGGACCATCAATGAGCAGTTCTTC
TRBV19	TRBD1	.	TRBJ1-1	CASSKTGGFAEAFF	TGTGCCAGTAGTAAGACAGGGGGCTTCGCTGAAGCTTTCTTT
TRBV20-1	.	few	TRBJ2-2	CSATWNTGELFF	TGCAGTGCTACATGGAACACCGGGGAGCTGTTTTTT
TRBV28	TRBD2	.	TRBJ2-7	CASSVTSGDYEQYF	TGTGCCAGCAGTGTGACTAGCGGTGATTACGAGCAGTACTTC
TRBV7-7	.	.	TRBJ2-1	CASSLVLSNEQFF	TGTGCCAGCAGCTTAGTTCTAAGCAATGAGCAGTTCTTC
TRBV19	.	.	TRBJ1-5	CANSVGLQGGPQHF	TGTGCCAATAGTGTGGGACTTCAAGGCGGGCCCCAGCATTTT
TRBV19	.	.	TRBJ2-2	CASSRWKGRRPSNTGELFF	TGTGCCAGTAGTCGTTGGAAGGGACGGCGCCCCTCTAACACCGGGGAGCTGTTTTTT
TRBV6-1	TRBD1	.	TRBJ1-2	CASRATGEIGGYTF	TGTGCCAGCAGGGCTACAGGGGAGATCGGTGGCTACACCTTC
TRBV19	.	few	TRBJ2-5	CASSIVGPPQETQYF	TGTGCCAGTAGTATAGTTGGGCCCCCCCAAGAGACCCAGTACTTC
TRBV6-1	.	.	TRBJ1-2	CASSGSGAGWHGYTF	TGTGCCAGCAGTGGGTCGGGGGCCGGATGGCATGGCTACACCTTC
TRBV6-2/TRBV6-3	TRBD2	.	TRBJ2-7	CASSPLAGDYEQYF	TGTGCCAGCAGTCCTCTAGCGGGGGACTACGAGCAGTACTTC
TRBV5-1	.	.	TRBJ2-7	CASSTDRREQYF	TGCGCCAGCAGCACCGACAGGAGGGAGCAGTACTTC
TRBV7-9	.	.	TRBJ1-2	CASSLDQGGYTF	TGTGCCAGCAGCTTAGACCAGGGCGGCTACACCTTC
TRBV11-2	.	few	TRBJ1-1	CASSNLGNPGNTEAFF	TGTGCCAGCAGCAACCTCGGCAACCCAGGCAACACTGAAGCTTTCTTT
TRBV12-3/TRBV12-4	TRBD2	.	TRBJ2-3	CASSWSGGSTDTQYF	TGTGCCAGCAGTTGGAGCGGGGGGAGTACAGATACGCAGTATTTT
TRBV30	.	once	TRBJ1-2	CAWSVGGAGYTF	TGTGCCTGGAGTGTAGGGGGGGCCGGCTACACCTTC
TRBV5-1	TRBD1	.	TRBJ2-7	CASSLDSGTGTYEQYF	TGCGCCAGCAGCTTGGATTCCGGGACAGGGACCTACGAGCAGTACTTC
TRBV6-2/TRBV6-3	TRBD1	.	TRBJ1-5	CASSYSRDRGHDQPQHF	TGTGCCAGCAGTTACTCCCGGGACAGGGGGCACGATCAGCCCCAGCATTTT
TRBV27	.	.	TRBJ2-1	CASSSYRERMEFF	TGTGCCAGCAGTTCCTACAGGGAAAGGATGGAGTTCTTC
TRBV5-4	.	.	TRBJ2-3	CASSHPSTDTQYF	TGTGCCAGCAGCCACCCTAGCACAGATACGCAGTATTTT
TRBV2	.	.	TRBJ1-2	CASSDTHGPSTF	TGTGCCAGCAGTGACACACACGGGCCCTCCACCTTC
TRBV6-1	TRBD1	.	TRBJ1-1	CASRGGGGWSTEAFF	TGTGCCAGCAGGGGGGGAGGGGGCTGGAGCACTGAAGCTTTCTTT
TRBV7-8	.	.	TRBJ1-1	CASSRDSLNTEAFF	TGTGCCAGCAGCCGGGACTCGTTGAACACTGAAGCTTTCTTT
TRBV6-2/TRBV6-3	.	few	TRBJ2-7	CASSRYHYEQYF	TGTGCCAGCAGTCGTTACCATTACGAGCAGTACTTC
TRBV7-2	.	.	TRBJ2-7	CASSLASQGGEQYF	TGTGCCAGCAGCTTAGCGAGCCAGGGAGGTGAGCAGTACTTC
TRBV18	TRBD1	.	TRBJ1-2	CASSPVQGAVGGYTF	TGTGCCAGCTCACCGGTGCAGGGGGCCGTGGGAGGCTACACCTTC
TRBV11-2	TRBD2	.	TRBJ2-7	CASSLAVRRRESSYEQYF	TGTGCCAGCAGCTTAGCGGTGAGGAGGCGGGAGAGCTCCTACGAGCAGTACTTC
TRBV2	.	.	TRBJ2-5	CAGSEGGVPRETQYF	TGTGCCGGATCGGAGGGGGGGGTACCCCGGGAGACCCAGTACTTC
TRBV9	TRBD1	.	TRBJ1-6	CASSGDRGGARNSPLHF	TGTGCCAGCAGCGGGGACAGGGGAGGGGCGAGAAACTCACCCCTCCACTTT
TRBV7-9	.	.	TRBJ1-6	CASSLGTSHSPLHF	TGTGCCAGCAGCTTAGGGACATCCCATTCACCCCTCCACTTT
TRBV7-8	TRBD2	.	TRBJ2-7	CASSHHLRPGTSGGSSYEQYF	TGTGCCAGCAGCCATCATCTTCGACCCGGGACTAGCGGGGGGAGCTCCTACGAGCAGTACTTC
TRBV7-2	.	.	TRBJ1-2	CASSLDWGYGYTF	TGTGCCAGCAGCCTGGACTGGGGCTATGGCTACACCTTC
TRBV6-2/TRBV6-3	.	few	TRBJ1-2	CASSITSGRNGYTF	TGTGCCAGCAGTATAACGTCGGGGAGGAATGGCTACACCTTC
TRBV7-2	.	.	TRBJ2-6	CASSPLSSTGANVLTF	TGTGCCAGCAGCCCTCTTTCCTCGACTGGGGCCAACGTCCTGACTTTC
TRBV19	TRBD1	few	TRBJ1-2	CASSQGVLNYGYTF	TGTGCCAGTTCCCAGGGGGTATTGAACTATGGCTACACCTTC
TRBV14	.	.	TRBJ2-3	CASSQSGISTDTQYF	TGTGCCAGCAGCCAGTCGGGGATTAGCACAGATACGCAGTATTTT
TRBV7-2	.	.	TRBJ2-7	CASSLEFTSYEQYF	TGTGCCAGCAGCTTAGAGTTTACCTCCTACGAGCAGTACTTC
TRBV19	TRBD1	.	TRBJ1-5	CASSIRTGVGSNQPQHF	TGTGCCAGTAGTATTAGGACAGGGGTCGGTAGCAATCAGCCCCAGCATTTT